A single sample gave rise to the 12 T cell receptor beta chains below, sequenced in a study of kidney transplant recipient with SARS-CoV-2 infection. TCRdb itself ran the reads through MiXCR, one entry per CDR3 protein. This sample has approximately 240,000 distinct CDR3 sequences, with more than 25% found just once. The specimen comprised a blood sample, sampled at baseline and on day 111 from a kidney transplant recipient. The receptors were sampled from a male patient aged 25-45 years who had COVID-19 and was a kidney transplant recipient. Some T cells may be supplied by the graft donor.

This clonotype was observed a few times. V and J are TRBV20-1 and TRBJ2-3; 9 bases map to TRBD2. Trimming took 5 bases from V and 6 from J; bases not matched to a gene: 9. The CDR3 has 14 amino acids. CDR1 and CDR2 from the germline V gene are DFQATT and SNEGSKA (reference sequence). As DNA, the CDR3 is TGCAGTGCTCGAATTTGGAGCGGGAGGGATACGCAGTATTTT. This gives the protein CSARIWSGRDTQYF.

This clonotype showed up many times. The rearrangement uses TRBV3-1 and TRBJ2-2; D may be TRBD2 (5 bases). There are 18 residues in the CDR3. The germline gives CDR1 LGHDT, CDR2 YNNKEL (reference sequence). V lost 5 bases and J 5 bases, leaving 24 bases between the germline ends. CDR3 bases: TGTGCCAGCAGCTTCCGGGATCCCATTTCAGGCTTGACCGGGGAGCTGTTTTTT. This encodes CASSFRDPISGLTGELFF.

Worth noting for this clonotype: A much bigger clone sits one base away, suggesting this may be a read error. The chain couples TRBV7-2 to TRBJ1-2; 8 bases agree with TRBD1. From germline, CDR1 is SGHTA and CDR2 FQGNSA. V shed 8 bases and J 2 bases; nucleotides not matched to a gene: 13. The CDR3 has 16 amino acids. The CDR3, as DNA: TGTGCCAGCGGCTACAGGGGGGGGCAGATCAACTATGGCTACACCTTC. This translates into CASGYRGGQINYGYTF. The full variable domain, rest sourced from reference TRBV7-2 and TRBJ1-2, is GAGVSQSPSNKVTEKGKDVELRCDPISGHTALYWYRQSLGQGLEFLIYFQGNSAPDKSGLPSDRFSAERTGGSVSTLTIQRTQQEDSAVYLCASGYRGGQINYGYTFGSGTRLTVV.

This clonotype was picked up many times. J is TRBJ1-2 and V is TRBV7-1; no clear D. TRBV7-1 counts as an open reading frame of uncertain function. V was shortened by 4 bases and J by 4 bases, with 22 bases between the two germline ends. The CDR3 is 17 amino acids. CDR3 protein: CASSYRRHEGKTYGYTF. The CDR3 region has the DNA TGTGCCAGCAGCTACCGGCGTCACGAGGGAAAGACCTATGGCTACACCTTC.

Regarding this clonotype: A much more abundant neighbour one base away suggests this may be a read error. J is TRBJ1-4 and V is TRBV5-6; D gene unclear. The CDR3 sequence is 14 residues long. Germline-derived CDR1 and CDR2 are SGHDT and YYEEEE. CDR3 region: CANSLGQFNEKLFF. The CDR3 region has the DNA TGTGCCAACAGCTTGGGTCAGTTTAATGAAAAACTGTTTTTT.

Ten or more counts support this clonotype. The chain combines TRBV6-6 with TRBJ1-2, with D tentatively TRBD1 (5 bases). Trimming took 2 bases from V and 6 from J, leaving 7 bases between them. CDR1 is MNHNY and CDR2 is SVGAGI in the germline V gene (reference sequence). The CDR3 is 12 residues long. The CDR3 DNA sequence: TGTGCCAGCAGTTACCGAGGGGATGGCTACACCTTC. This codes for CASSYRGDGYTF.

Turning to this clonotype: This may come from a read error, since a much larger clone is one base off. The rearrangement uses TRBV5-5 and TRBJ1-1; D might be TRBD1 (6 bases). The CDR3 loop spans 13 amino acids. Looked up from germline, CDR1 is SGHKS and CDR2 is YYEKEE (reference sequence). The CDR3 loop reads CAGSLYQGTEAFF. In DNA, the CDR3 is TGTGCCGGCAGCTTGTACCAGGGGACTGAAGCTTTCTTT.

As regards this clonotype: It may be a read error: a sequence one base away is much more abundant. This CDR3 reads CANSLERNQPQHF. DNA for the CDR3: TGTGCCAACAGCTTAGAGCGGAATCAGCCCCAGCATTTT. The V call is TRBV7-9, the J call TRBJ1-5; D is undetermined. The CDR3 runs to 13 residues. Germline-derived CDR1 and CDR2 are SEHNR and FQNEAQ (reference sequence). Complete variable domain (other parts from reference TRBV7-9 and TRBJ1-5): DTGVSQNPRHKITKRGQNVTFRCDPISEHNRLYWYRQTLGQGPEFLTYFQNEAQLEKSRLLSDRFSAERPKGSFSTLEIQRTEQGDSAMYLCANSLERNQPQHFGDGTRLSIL.

This clonotype was recorded at least ten times. The chain links TRBV19 to TRBJ1-2; D might be TRBD1 (5 bases). The CDR3 loop spans 14 amino acids. Germline-derived CDR1 and CDR2 are LNHDA and SQIVND (reference sequence). Trimming took 3 bases from V and 4 from J, leaving 12 bases between them. CDR3 coding DNA: TGTGCCAGTAGTATGCAGAGGGGTTTCTATGGCTACACCTTC. Its translation is CASSMQRGFYGYTF. The full variable domain, in which reference TRBV19 and TRBJ1-2 provide the parts outside the CDR3, is DGGITQSPKYLFRKEGQNVTLSCEQNLNHDAMYWYRQDPGQGLRLIYYSQIVNDFQKGDIAEGYSVSREKKESFPLTVTSAQKNPTAFYLCASSMQRGFYGYTFGSGTRLTVV.

Note on this clonotype: Being one base from a much bigger clone, this may be a read error. The V and J genes are TRBV29-1 and TRBJ2-2; tentatively, D is TRBD2 (6 bases). Germline assignment: CDR1 SQVTM and CDR2 ANQGSEA. This CDR3 is built from 11 residues. CDR3 residues: CSAKGRGKLFF. The DNA for the CDR3 is TGCAGCGCTAAGGGGCGCGGGAAGCTGTTTTTT.

This clonotype was recorded at least ten times. CDR3: CASSVGGDSYGYTF. The CDR3 nucleotides are TGTGCCAGCAGCGTAGGGGGGGACAGCTATGGCTACACCTTC. The chain joins TRBV9 to TRBJ1-2, with 7 bases identical to TRBD1. This CDR3 is 14 amino acids long. The V segment lost 0 bases and the J segment 4 bases; nucleotides outside the gene matches: 3. CDR1 and CDR2 (germline): SGDLS, YYNGEE.

This clonotype occurred a few times. The V gene is TRBV27, the J gene TRBJ2-3; D gene ambiguous. The CDR3 extends over 16 amino acids. The germline V and J ends were trimmed by 5 bases and 0 bases, with 15 bases remaining between them. The germline V gene encodes CDR1 MNHEY and CDR2 SMNVEV (reference sequence). The CDR3, as DNA: TGTGCCAGCAGTATATGGCGGCCCCCTAGCACAGATACGCAGTATTTT. Translation: CASSIWRPPSTDTQYF.